These T cell receptor beta chains were read from a single sample in a study of T cell responses to AZD1222 COVID-19 vaccine. Libraries were prepared by immunoSEQ multiplex PCR; TCRdb keeps only in-frame clonotypes and omits some of them. The table includes roughly 150,000 clones, roughly 91% detected once. The material sequenced was peripheral blood, taken 28 days after the second AZD1222 dose. The receptors were sampled from an adult who received the AZD1222 COVID-19 vaccine. Each CDR3 is given with its conserved first and last residue. Fields, in order: J gene, V gene, D gene, clone size, CDR3 DNA, CDR3 protein. A D gene is named only where the DNA matches it firmly. Clone sizes are given selectively: once, few, many, or a class where the clone is expanded.

TRBJ1-1	TRBV19	.	.	TGTGCCAGTAGTAGGCCGGACAACACTGAAGCTTTCTTT	CASSRPDNTEAFF
TRBJ2-1	TRBV19	TRBD2	.	TGTGCCAGTAGGGAGCGGGGGGGCATCAATGAGCAGTTCTTC	CASRERGGINEQFF
TRBJ1-2	TRBV6-2/TRBV6-3	TRBD1	.	TGTGCCAGCAGTTCTCAGACAGGGAAGATCGGCACCTTC	CASSSQTGKIGTF
TRBJ1-2	TRBV24-1	TRBD1	.	TGTGCCACCTCAGACAGGGGATACAACTATGGCTACACCTTC	CATSDRGYNYGYTF
TRBJ2-7	TRBV11-2	.	few	TGTGCCAGCAGCTTAGAAAGGGGGGGTCCTTACGAGCAGTACTTC	CASSLERGGPYEQYF
TRBJ1-5	TRBV19	.	once	TGTGCCAGTAGGCAGGGAGTCGGAAGCAATCAGCCCCAGCATTTT	CASRQGVGSNQPQHF
TRBJ2-3	TRBV9	TRBD2	.	TGTGCCAGCAGCGTTAGCGGGGGTTATACAGATACGCAGTATTTT	CASSVSGGYTDTQYF
TRBJ1-5	TRBV9	TRBD1	.	TGTGCCAGCAGCGAGGGGGCGGGTCAGCCCCAGCATTTT	CASSEGAGQPQHF
TRBJ2-7	TRBV10-3	TRBD1	.	TGTGCCATCAGTGAGCAGGGGGCCTCCTACGAGCAGTACTTC	CAISEQGASYEQYF
TRBJ2-5	TRBV5-4	.	.	TGTGCCAGCAGCCCCACCGGGAACCAAGAGACCCAGTACTTC	CASSPTGNQETQYF
TRBJ2-7	TRBV6-5	.	.	TGTGCCAGCAGGGGACGGGGTATTTCGACCTACGAGCAGTACTTC	CASRGRGISTYEQYF
TRBJ1-3	TRBV29-1	TRBD1	.	TGCAGCGTTGGACAGGGGGGAAACACCATATATTTT	CSVGQGGNTIYF
TRBJ1-2	TRBV7-8	.	.	TGTGCCAGCAGCTTAGCGCGGGCCCGGGGCTACACCTTC	CASSLARARGYTF
TRBJ1-4	TRBV2	.	.	TGTGCCAGCATGAGGAGGCGAAATAATGAAAAACTGTTTTTT	CASMRRRNNEKLFF
TRBJ2-4	TRBV6-6	.	.	TGTGCCAGCAGTCAAGGGGTGGCCAAAAACATTCAGTACTTC	CASSQGVAKNIQYF
TRBJ2-1	TRBV29-1	.	.	TGCAGCGTGGCCCTCTCCTACAATGAGCAGTTCTTC	CSVALSYNEQFF
TRBJ2-1	TRBV19	.	.	TGTGCCAGTAGTGGGGTTTTCAATGAGCAGTTCTTC	CASSGVFNEQFF
TRBJ1-1	TRBV15	.	.	TGTGCCACCAGCAGAGCTCAGAGGAACACTGAAGCTTTCTTT	CATSRAQRNTEAFF
TRBJ1-6	TRBV19	.	once	TGTGCCAGTAGTATAGGGATGGGAACGGGGCCCCTCCACTTT	CASSIGMGTGPLHF
TRBJ1-6	TRBV18	.	.	TGTGCCAGCTCACTTGACGGGAATTCACCCCTCCACTTT	CASSLDGNSPLHF
TRBJ1-1	TRBV5-4	.	.	TGTGCCAGCAGATCTCACGGGGGGTCGTCAGGGAACACTGAAGCTTTCTTT	CASRSHGGSSGNTEAFF
TRBJ2-2	TRBV7-7	TRBD2	.	TGTGCTAGCAGTCGACTAGCGGGAGCTTCCGGGGAGCTGTTTTTT	CASSRLAGASGELFF
TRBJ1-6	TRBV15	.	.	TGTGCCACCAGCACAAACCAGGGTATTTCACCCCTCCACTTT	CATSTNQGISPLHF
TRBJ2-7	TRBV2	.	.	TGTGCCAGCAGTGAAAACCAGGGCTCCGGGCAGTACTTC	CASSENQGSGQYF
TRBJ1-2	TRBV28	TRBD1	.	TGTGCCAGCAGTCCACCATCGGGACAGGGGGCGAACTATGGCTACACCTTC	CASSPPSGQGANYGYTF
TRBJ1-2	TRBV10-1	TRBD1	.	TGCGCCAGCAGCCCAGGGACAGACTATGGCTACACCTTC	CASSPGTDYGYTF
TRBJ1-4	TRBV5-6	TRBD1	.	TGTGCCAGCAGCCCACCGGGACAGCTAAAACTGTTTTTT	CASSPPGQLKLFF
TRBJ1-2	TRBV5-6	.	.	TGTGCCAGCACCCCACGCGCAGGGGATGGCTACACCTTC	CASTPRAGDGYTF
TRBJ2-7	TRBV3-1/TRBV3-2	.	.	TGTGCCAGCAGCCAAGTTGGGGGCAGTAACTCCTACGAGCAGTACTTC	CASSQVGGSNSYEQYF
TRBJ2-1	TRBV11-2	TRBD2	once	TGTGCCAGCAGCTTATCCCTCGGGGGGGCAGGTAATGAGCAGTTCTTC	CASSLSLGGAGNEQFF
TRBJ2-3	TRBV18	TRBD1	.	TGTGCCAGCGGACGACAGGGCAGCACAGATACGCAGTATTTT	CASGRQGSTDTQYF
TRBJ1-2	TRBV7-2	.	few	TGTGCCAGCAGCTTAAATGGGGATTTCCGGGGGCGAGGCTACACCTTC	CASSLNGDFRGRGYTF
TRBJ2-1	TRBV6-6	TRBD1	.	TGTGCCAGCAGTTACAGACAGGGGGCTAGTGAGCAGTTCTTC	CASSYRQGASEQFF
TRBJ1-1	TRBV6-4	TRBD1	.	TGTGCCAGCAGTGACTCCGCAGGGGGGGACACTGAAGCTTTCTTT	CASSDSAGGDTEAFF
TRBJ1-2	TRBV28	TRBD1	.	TGTGCCAGCAGCCTACAGGGGGGCTATGGCTACACCTTC	CASSLQGGYGYTF
TRBJ1-1	TRBV10-3	.	.	TGTGCCGCACAGAGGGGCTCCGTCAACACTGAAGCTTTCTTT	CAAQRGSVNTEAFF